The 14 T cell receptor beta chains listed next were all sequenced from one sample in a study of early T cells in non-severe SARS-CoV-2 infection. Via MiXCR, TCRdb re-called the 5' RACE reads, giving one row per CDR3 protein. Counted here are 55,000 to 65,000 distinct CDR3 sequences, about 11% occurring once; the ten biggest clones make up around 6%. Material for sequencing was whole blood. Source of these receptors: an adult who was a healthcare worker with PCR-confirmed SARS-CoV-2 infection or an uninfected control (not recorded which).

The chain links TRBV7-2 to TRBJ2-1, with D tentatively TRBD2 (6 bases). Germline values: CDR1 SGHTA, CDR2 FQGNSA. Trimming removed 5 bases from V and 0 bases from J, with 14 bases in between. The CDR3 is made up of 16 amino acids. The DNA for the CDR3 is TGTGCCAGCAGCACCTTGAGCGGGTTCTCCTACAATGAGCAGTTCTTC. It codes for CASSTLSGFSYNEQFF. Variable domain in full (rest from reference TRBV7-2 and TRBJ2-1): GAGVSQSPSNKVTEKGKDVELRCDPISGHTALYWYRQSLGQGLEFLIYFQGNSAPDKSGLPSDRFSAERTGGSVSTLTIQRTQQEDSAVYLCASSTLSGFSYNEQFFGPGTRLTVL.

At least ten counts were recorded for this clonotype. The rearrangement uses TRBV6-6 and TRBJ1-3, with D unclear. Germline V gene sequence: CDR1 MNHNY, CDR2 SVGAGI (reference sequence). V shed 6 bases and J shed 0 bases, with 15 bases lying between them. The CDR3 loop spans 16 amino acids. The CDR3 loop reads CASSLTRISSGNTIYF. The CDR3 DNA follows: TGTGCCAGCAGCCTGACGCGGATTAGCTCTGGAAACACCATATATTTT.

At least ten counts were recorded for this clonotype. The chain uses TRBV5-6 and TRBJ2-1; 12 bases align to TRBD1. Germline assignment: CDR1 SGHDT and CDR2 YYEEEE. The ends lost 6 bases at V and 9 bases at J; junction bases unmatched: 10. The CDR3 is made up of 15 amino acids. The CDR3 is CASTLPGQGAGEQFF. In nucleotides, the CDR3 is TGTGCCAGCACTCTCCCGGGACAGGGGGCCGGTGAGCAGTTCTTC.

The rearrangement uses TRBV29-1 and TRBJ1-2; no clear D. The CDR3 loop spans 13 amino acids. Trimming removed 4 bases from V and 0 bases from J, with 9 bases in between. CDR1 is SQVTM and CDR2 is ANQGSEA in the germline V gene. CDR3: CSVVVGTNYGYTF. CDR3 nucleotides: TGCAGCGTTGTCGTGGGGACTAACTATGGCTACACCTTC.

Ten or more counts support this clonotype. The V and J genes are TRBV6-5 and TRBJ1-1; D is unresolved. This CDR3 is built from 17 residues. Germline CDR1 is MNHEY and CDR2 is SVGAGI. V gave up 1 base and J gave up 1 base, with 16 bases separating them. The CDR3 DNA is TGTGCCAGCAGTTACTTCACCGGGGTTGAGGGGAACACTGAAGCTTTCTTT. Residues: CASSYFTGVEGNTEAFF.

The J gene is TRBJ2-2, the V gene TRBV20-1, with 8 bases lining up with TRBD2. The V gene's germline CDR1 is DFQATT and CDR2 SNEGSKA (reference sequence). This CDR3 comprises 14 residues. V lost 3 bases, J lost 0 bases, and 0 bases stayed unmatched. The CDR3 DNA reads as TGCAGTGCTAGCGGGAGGGCGAACACCGGGGAGCTGTTTTTT. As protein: CSASGRANTGELFF.

The CDR3 coding sequence is TGTGCCAGTAGCATACCCGGGACGAACTATGGCTACACCTTC. It encodes CASSIPGTNYGYTF. The rearrangement joins TRBV19 to TRBJ1-2; D perhaps matches TRBD1 (5 bases). The germline V gene encodes CDR1 LNHDA and CDR2 SQIVND (reference sequence). The CDR3 sequence is 14 residues long. V lost 6 bases to trimming and J lost 2 bases, with 13 bases between them. The entire variable domain, with the rest obtained from reference TRBV19 and TRBJ1-2, is as follows: DGGITQSPKYLFRKEGQNVTLSCEQNLNHDAMYWYRQDPGQGLRLIYYSQIVNDFQKGDIAEGYSVSREKKESFPLTVTSAQKNPTAFYLCASSIPGTNYGYTFGSGTRLTVV.

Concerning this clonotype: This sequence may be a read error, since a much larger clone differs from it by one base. The CDR3 DNA sequence: TGTGTCACCAGCAGAGATCACGGGACTAGCGGGACCTCTAGGCAAAACATTCAGTACTTC. Translated, it gives CVTSRDHGTSGTSRQNIQYF. The chain combines TRBV15 with TRBJ2-4; 13 nucleotides line up with TRBD2. CDR1 and CDR2 (germline): LNHNV, YYDKDF (reference sequence). The CDR3 runs 20 residues.

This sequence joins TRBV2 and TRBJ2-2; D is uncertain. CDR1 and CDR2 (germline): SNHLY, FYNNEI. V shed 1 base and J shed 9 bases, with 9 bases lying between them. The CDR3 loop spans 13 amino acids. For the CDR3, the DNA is TGTGCCAGCAGTGAAGGAGAGGATCGGGAGCTGTTTTTT. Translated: CASSEGEDRELFF.

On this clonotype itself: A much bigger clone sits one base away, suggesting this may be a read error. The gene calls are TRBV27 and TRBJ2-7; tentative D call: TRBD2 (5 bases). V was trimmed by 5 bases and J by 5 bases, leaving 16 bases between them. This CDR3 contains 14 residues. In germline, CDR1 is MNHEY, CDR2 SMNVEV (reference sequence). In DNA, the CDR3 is TGTGCCAGCAGTACCGGGAACAGCATTGACGAGCAGTACTTC. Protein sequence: CASSTGNSIDEQYF.

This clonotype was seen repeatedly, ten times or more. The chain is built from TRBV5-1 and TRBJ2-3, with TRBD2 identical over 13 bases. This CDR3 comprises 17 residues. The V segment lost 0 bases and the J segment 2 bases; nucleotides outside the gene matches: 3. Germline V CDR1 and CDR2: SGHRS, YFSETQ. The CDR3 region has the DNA TGCGCCAGCAGCTTGGCCGGGACTAGCGGGATCACAGATACGCAGTATTTT. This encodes CASSLAGTSGITDTQYF.

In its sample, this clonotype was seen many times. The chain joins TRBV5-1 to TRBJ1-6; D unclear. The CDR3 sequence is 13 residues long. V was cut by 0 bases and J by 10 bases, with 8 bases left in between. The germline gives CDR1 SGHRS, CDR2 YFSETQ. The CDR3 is CASSLEDGSPLHF. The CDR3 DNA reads TGCGCCAGCAGCTTGGAAGATGGATCACCCCTCCACTTT.

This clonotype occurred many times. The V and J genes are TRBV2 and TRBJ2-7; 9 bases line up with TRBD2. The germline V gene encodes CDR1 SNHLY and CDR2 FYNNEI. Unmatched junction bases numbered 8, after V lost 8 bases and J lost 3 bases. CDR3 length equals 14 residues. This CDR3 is CASARPSGNYEQYF. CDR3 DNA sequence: TGTGCCAGCGCTCGTCCTAGCGGGAACTACGAGCAGTACTTC.

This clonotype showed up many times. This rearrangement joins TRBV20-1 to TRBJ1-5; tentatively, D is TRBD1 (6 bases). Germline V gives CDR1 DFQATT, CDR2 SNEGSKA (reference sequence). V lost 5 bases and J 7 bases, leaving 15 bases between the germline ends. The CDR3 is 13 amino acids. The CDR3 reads CSAADRGGQPQHF. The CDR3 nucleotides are TGCAGTGCTGCGGATAGGGGGGGGCAGCCCCAGCATTTT.